The 9 T cell receptor beta chains below all came from one sample that was sequenced in a study of cytomegalovirus exposure and HLA in healthy donors. The PCR made use of 60 Vbeta and 13 Jbeta primers. Here immunoSEQ multiplex PCR was the method, and the copy in TCRdb shows in-frame clones only, minus some. The sample lists some 180,000 clones, around 73% seen once, with 2.9% in the top ten. The sample comprised PBMCs. Receptors originate from a woman aged 25 to 39 in good health and CMV-seronegative.

This chain links TRBV29-1 with TRBJ1-1; tentatively, D is TRBD1 (5 bases). This CDR3 region has 10 residues. Germline loops: CDR1 SQVTM, CDR2 ANQGSEA. V was pared by 6 bases and J by 6 bases, with 8 bases between. The CDR3 reads CSVMTAEAFF. The DNA for the CDR3 is TGCAGCGTCATGACAGCTGAAGCTTTCTTT.

The chain joins TRBV13 to TRBJ1-4, with D tentatively TRBD1 (6 bases). Germline CDR1 PRHDT, CDR2 FYEKMQ (reference sequence). V was pared by 3 bases and J by 7 bases, with 12 bases between. This CDR3 has 14 residues. The CDR3: CASSFGRGSEKLFF. The CDR3 DNA follows: TGTGCCAGCAGCTTTGGCAGGGGTAGTGAAAAACTGTTTTTT.

The chain couples TRBV27 to TRBJ2-6; 8 positions agree with TRBD1. The CDR3 runs 19 residues. Germline V gene sequence: CDR1 MNHEY, CDR2 SMNVEV (reference sequence). The junction had 12 bases not matched to a gene; V was cut back by 4 bases and J by 1 base. The CDR3 sequence is CASSSTGDRTMSGANVLTF. As DNA, the CDR3 is TGTGCCAGCAGTTCCACCGGGGACAGGACCATGTCTGGGGCCAACGTCCTGACTTTC.

V and J are TRBV6-6 and TRBJ2-5, with D possibly matching TRBD2 (6 bases). Germline V gene lookup returns CDR1 MNHNY and CDR2 SVGAGI (reference sequence). V was cut by 1 base and J by 3 bases, with 15 bases left in between. This CDR3 comprises 16 residues. CDR3 amino acids: CASSYFLTGAEETQYF. The DNA of the CDR3 is TGTGCCAGCAGTTACTTCTTAACGGGAGCCGAAGAGACCCAGTACTTC.

V usage is TRBV7-9 and J usage is TRBJ2-7, with a tentative D call TRBD1 (6 bases). The CDR3 runs 14 residues. Trimming shortened V by 2 bases and J by 3 bases, and 11 bases separated the two germline ends. Germline V gene lookup returns CDR1 SEHNR and CDR2 FQNEAQ (reference sequence). CDR3 sequence: CASSLKGGIYEQYF. CDR3 nucleotides: TGTGCCAGCAGCTTAAAAGGGGGAATCTACGAGCAGTACTTC.

The chain links TRBV6-6 to TRBJ2-5; weak D call: TRBD1 (5 bases). The closer fit of TRBJ2-7 to the DNA end suggests the J call may be wrong. The CDR3 is made up of 13 amino acids. Germline V gene data show CDR1 as MNHNY and CDR2 as SVGAGI (reference sequence). The DNA for the CDR3 is TGTGCCAGCAGATCAGGGTCCCCCTACGAGCAGTACTTC. Translated, it gives CASRSGSPYEQYF.

This clone was counted between two and nine times. V usage is TRBV6-5 and J usage is TRBJ1-5; D remains unclear. The germline V gene encodes CDR1 MNHEY and CDR2 SVGAGI. This CDR3 comprises 15 residues. V gave up 0 bases and J gave up 1 base, with 7 bases separating them. CDR3: CASSYSITSNQPQHF. CDR3 nucleotide sequence: TGTGCCAGCAGTTACTCGATTACAAGCAATCAGCCCCAGCATTTT.

The CDR3 DNA reads as TGTGCCAGCAGCTTGCTTGGAAGCGGAGGTGACAATGAGCAGTTCTTC. Translated, it gives CASSLLGSGGDNEQFF. The rearrangement uses TRBV5-6 and TRBJ2-1; D might be TRBD2 (5 bases). The CDR3 has 16 residues. V was pared by 1 base and J by 5 bases, with 16 bases between. CDR1 is SGHDT and CDR2 is YYEEEE in the germline V gene.

The CDR3 nucleotides are TGCGCCAGCAGCCGCCTGCGGACAGGCCGTAATTCACCCCTCCACTTT. It is translated as CASSRLRTGRNSPLHF. V usage is TRBV4-1 and J usage is TRBJ1-6, with TRBD1 matching over 7 bases. The CDR3 loop spans 16 amino acids. Per the germline V gene, CDR1 is MGHRA and CDR2 is YSYEKL. The ends lost 4 bases at V and 6 bases at J; junction bases unmatched: 9.